A single sample gave rise to the 23 T cell receptor beta chains below, sequenced in a study of cytomegalovirus exposure and HLA in healthy donors. The protocol was immunoSEQ multiplex PCR, while the TCRdb copy is restricted to in-frame clones and leaves out a portion. The sample has 110,000 or so clones, more than 75% seen once. The specimen was PBMCs. Receptors originate from a woman aged 25-40 years in good health and CMV-seronegative.

The chain carries TRBV6-1 and TRBJ1-2; D is uncertain. This CDR3 has 13 residues. The V gene lost 5 bases and the J gene lost 1 base, with 8 bases spanning the gap. Germline V CDR1 and CDR2: MNHNS, SASEGT. The CDR3, as DNA: TGTGCCAGCAGTTTCCCCCTTAACTATGGCTACACCTTC. Translation gives CASSFPLNYGYTF.

The rearrangement uses TRBV5-1 and TRBJ2-7, with 14 bases aligning to TRBD2. J lost 7 bases, V lost 3 bases, and 3 bases had no gene match. The V gene's germline CDR1 is SGHRS and CDR2 YFSETQ. This CDR3 is built from 14 residues. The CDR3 bases are TGCGCCAGCAGCTCGGGACTAGCGGGGGATGAGCAGTACTTC. As protein: CASSSGLAGDEQYF.

The rearrangement uses TRBV27 and TRBJ2-1, with TRBD1 identical over 9 bases. This CDR3 is built from 17 residues. Germline-derived CDR1 and CDR2 are MNHEY and SMNVEV (reference sequence). V lost 5 bases, J lost 11 bases, and 19 bases stayed unmatched. DNA of the CDR3: TGTGCCAGCAGTATACTCCCCGGGACAGGGCGGGGTATTAAGCAGTTCTTC. It encodes CASSILPGTGRGIKQFF.

This clone was found once. The J gene is TRBJ2-4, the V gene TRBV5-6; the match to TRBD1 covers 7 bases. CDR1 SGHDT and CDR2 YYEEEE come from the germline V gene. Losses at the gene ends were 3 bases for V and 1 base for J; bases not matched to a gene: 10. The CDR3 extends over 17 amino acids. The CDR3 coding sequence is TGTGCCAGCAGCTCCACCGGGACAGCGATGGCCAAAAACATTCAGTACTTC. It specifies CASSSTGTAMAKNIQYF.

This sequence joins TRBV5-1 and TRBJ2-1, with 8 bases fitting TRBD1. V shed 4 bases and J 7 bases; nucleotides not matched to a gene: 4. Germline values: CDR1 SGHRS, CDR2 YFSETQ. The CDR3 has 13 residues. As DNA, the CDR3 is TGCGCCAGCAGCAGAGACAGGGGTAATGAGCAGTTCTTC. Protein: CASSRDRGNEQFF.

The rearrangement links TRBV7-6 to TRBJ2-3; 7 bases agree with TRBD1. CDR3 length equals 19 residues. CDR1 is SGHVS and CDR2 is FNYEAQ in the germline V gene. The V segment lost 1 base and the J segment 4 bases; nucleotides outside the gene matches: 17. CDR3 sequence: CASSLVVTDRWGWADTQYF. The CDR3 DNA is TGTGCCAGCAGCTTAGTGGTGACGGACAGGTGGGGATGGGCAGATACGCAGTATTTT.

The rearrangement uses TRBV25-1 and TRBJ2-5; 8 positions match TRBD1. V lost 2 bases to trimming and J lost 4 bases; unmatched junction nucleotides: 9. The CDR3 is 16 amino acids. In germline, CDR1 is MGHDK, CDR2 SYGVNS. CDR3 sequence (DNA): TGTGCCAGCAGTGAACAGACAGGGGTTATCGGAGAGACCCAGTACTTC. Its protein is CASSEQTGVIGETQYF.

V usage is TRBV7-8 and J usage is TRBJ1-5, with 7 bases fitting TRBD1. Unmatched junction bases numbered 5, after V lost 3 bases and J lost 6 bases. The CDR3 totals 14 residues. Germline CDR1 and CDR2: SGHVS and FQNEAQ. CDR3 region: CASSFDRAGQPQHF. The CDR3 DNA sequence: TGTGCCAGCAGCTTCGACAGGGCGGGTCAGCCCCAGCATTTT.

This clone occurred once. The chain joins TRBV5-1 to TRBJ2-5; TRBD2 agrees at 8 bases. This CDR3 is 19 amino acids long. Germline CDR1 is SGHRS and CDR2 is YFSETQ. The V and J ends lost 4 bases and 2 bases, in that order; junction bases with no gene match: 19. The CDR3 here is CASSLGRRLAGGIQETQYF. Written as DNA, the CDR3 is TGCGCCAGCAGCCTGGGCCGTCGGCTTGCGGGGGGCATTCAAGAGACCCAGTACTTC.

This clone was seen only a few times. The V and J genes are TRBV6-1 and TRBJ1-3; unclear D gene. Germline V gives CDR1 MNHNS, CDR2 SASEGT. Trimming cost V 4 bases and J 0 bases, with 13 bases left between them. The CDR3 runs to 16 residues. CDR3 amino acids: CASSGGRTPSGNTIYF. Here the CDR3 DNA reads TGTGCCAGCAGTGGCGGCAGGACTCCCTCTGGAAACACCATATATTTT.

The chain carries TRBV6-1 and TRBJ2-7; no definite D call. The germline gives CDR1 MNHNS, CDR2 SASEGT. V lost 1 base and J lost 7, with 14 bases in between. The CDR3 extends over 14 amino acids. The CDR3 here is CASSEGQQAGEQYF. As DNA, the CDR3 is TGTGCCAGCAGTGAAGGGCAGCAAGCAGGAGAGCAGTACTTC.

This clone was picked up one time. The V and J genes are TRBV2 and TRBJ2-5, with D uncertain. Per the germline V gene, CDR1 is SNHLY and CDR2 is FYNNEI. CDR3 length: 14 amino acids. V shed 5 bases and J shed 2 bases, with 12 bases lying between them. The CDR3 region has the DNA TGTGCCAGCAGTACTCGAACACTACAAGAGACCCAGTACTTC. As protein: CASSTRTLQETQYF.

The rearrangement links TRBV29-1 to TRBJ2-5; a possible D gene is TRBD1 (5 bases). Trimming cost V 5 bases and J 5 bases, with 18 bases left between them. CDR1 is SQVTM and CDR2 is ANQGSEA in the germline V gene. This CDR3 comprises 14 residues. This CDR3 reads CSVFSGQGLETQYF. CDR3 sequence (DNA): TGCAGCGTTTTCAGTGGGCAGGGTTTGGAGACCCAGTACTTC.

V and J are TRBV5-5 and TRBJ1-1; 8 bases line up with TRBD1. J lost 5 bases, V lost 2 bases, and 11 bases had no gene match. CDR1 SGHKS and CDR2 YYEKEE come from the germline V gene (reference sequence). The CDR3 length is 16 residues. The CDR3 loop is CASSFLRQGRWTEAFF. In DNA form, the CDR3 reads TGTGCCAGCAGCTTCTTGAGACAGGGGCGATGGACTGAAGCTTTCTTT. The full variable domain, with the rest looked up from reference TRBV5-5 and TRBJ1-1, is DAGVTQSPTHLIKTRGQQVTLRCSPISGHKSVSWYQQVLGQGPQFIFQYYEKEERGRGNFPDRFSARQFPNYSSELNVNALLLGDSALYLCASSFLRQGRWTEAFFGQGTRLTVV.

The V call is TRBV9, the J call TRBJ1-2; D remains unclear. The germline V gene has CDR1 SGDLS and CDR2 YYNGEE. V was cut by 8 bases and J by 0 bases, with 8 bases left in between. This CDR3 contains 12 residues. The CDR3 bases are TGTGCCAGTCAGGAGGCTAACTATGGCTACACCTTC. Its translation is CASQEANYGYTF.

V gene TRBV2 combines with J gene TRBJ1-1, with 7 positions matching TRBD1. The CDR3 consists of 13 residues. CDR1 is SNHLY, CDR2 FYNNEI, per germline. Losses at the gene ends were 7 bases for V and 1 base for J; bases not matched to a gene: 3. As DNA, the CDR3 is TGTGCCAGCATGGGGACAGAGAACACTGAAGCTTTCTTT. This encodes CASMGTENTEAFF.

The chain combines TRBV30 with TRBJ1-2; 7 bases fit TRBD1. With 1 base clipped from V and 5 bases from J, the junction kept 7 bases outside the gene matches. Germline values: CDR1 GTSNPN, CDR2 SVGIG (reference sequence). The CDR3 extends over 14 amino acids. Here the CDR3 DNA reads TGTGCCTGGAGTGCGACAGGGTTTGGGTATGGCTACACCTTC. This gives the protein CAWSATGFGYGYTF.

The rearrangement links TRBV7-9 to TRBJ2-5; D gene unclear. V lost 1 base to trimming and J lost 3 bases, with 15 bases between them. Germline lookup yields CDR1 SEHNR and CDR2 FQNEAQ (reference sequence). This CDR3 region has 16 residues. The CDR3 DNA reads TGTGCCAGCAGCTTAGTTCAGGTATCCCTAAAAGAGACCCAGTACTTC. Its translation: CASSLVQVSLKETQYF.

The chain combines TRBV2 with TRBJ2-1; 11 nucleotides agree with TRBD2. V shed 6 bases and J 7 bases; nucleotides not matched to a gene: 5. The CDR3 sequence is 14 residues long. Germline-derived CDR1 and CDR2 are SNHLY and FYNNEI. The CDR3 sequence is CASRTSGADNEQFF. The CDR3, as DNA: TGTGCCAGCAGGACTAGCGGGGCGGATAATGAGCAGTTCTTC.

The V and J genes are TRBV6-1 and TRBJ2-1; the match to TRBD2 covers 8 bases. CDR1 MNHNS and CDR2 SASEGT come from the germline V gene. There are 15 residues in the CDR3. Unmatched junction bases numbered 7, after V lost 5 bases and J lost 4 bases. CDR3 region: CASSPQAGGYNEQFF. The CDR3 coding sequence is TGTGCCAGCAGTCCTCAGGCGGGGGGATACAATGAGCAGTTCTTC.

This clone has only a few counts. The CDR3 is CASSQDGQGYLDGYTF. In nucleotides, the CDR3 is TGTGCCAGCAGCCAGGATGGACAGGGGTATTTGGATGGCTACACCTTC. The rearrangement joins TRBV4-2 to TRBJ1-2; 9 bases map to TRBD1. CDR1 and CDR2 (germline): LGHNA, YNFKEQ. The CDR3 has 16 amino acids. J was trimmed by 6 bases and V by 3 bases; bases with no gene match: 11.

This chain connects TRBV6-5 to TRBJ2-3; 13 bases line up with TRBD2. J gave up 5 bases and V 6 bases, and 5 bases lay outside the gene matches. The CDR3 sequence is 15 residues long. Germline V lookup: CDR1 MNHEY, CDR2 SVGAGI. Here the CDR3 DNA reads TGTGCCAGCAGCCAGACTAGCGGGGGGAGAGATACGCAGTATTTT. Amino acids: CASSQTSGGRDTQYF.

The chain is built from TRBV27 and TRBJ2-1; 12 bases map to TRBD2. Germline V gives CDR1 MNHEY, CDR2 SMNVEV (reference sequence). The ends lost 3 bases at V and 7 bases at J; junction bases unmatched: 4. This CDR3 is 15 amino acids long. For the CDR3, the DNA is TGTGCCAGCAGTTTCCTAGCGGGGGGGTTGAATGAGCAGTTCTTC. Its translation: CASSFLAGGLNEQFF.